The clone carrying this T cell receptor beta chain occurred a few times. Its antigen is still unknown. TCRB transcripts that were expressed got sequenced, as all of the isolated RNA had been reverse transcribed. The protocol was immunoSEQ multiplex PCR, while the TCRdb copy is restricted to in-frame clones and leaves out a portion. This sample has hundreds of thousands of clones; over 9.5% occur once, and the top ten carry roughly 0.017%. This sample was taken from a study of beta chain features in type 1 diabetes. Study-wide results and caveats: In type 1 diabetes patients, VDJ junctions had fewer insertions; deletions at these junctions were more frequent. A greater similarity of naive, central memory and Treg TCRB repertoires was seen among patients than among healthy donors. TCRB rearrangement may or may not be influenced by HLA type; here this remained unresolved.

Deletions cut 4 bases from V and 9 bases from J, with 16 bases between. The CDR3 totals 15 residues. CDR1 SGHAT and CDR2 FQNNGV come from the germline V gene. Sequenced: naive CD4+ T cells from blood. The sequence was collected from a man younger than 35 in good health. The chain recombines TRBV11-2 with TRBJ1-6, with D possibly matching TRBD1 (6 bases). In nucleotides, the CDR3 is TGTGCCAGCAGCTCCCCGGGACAAAAGGGTTCACCCCTCCACTTT. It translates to CASSSPGQKGSPLHF.